Presented here are 10 T cell receptor beta chains from one specimen sequenced in a study of response to subunit inactivated influenza vaccine. TCRdb used MiXCR to reprocess the RT-PCR reads, holding one entry per CDR3 protein. The profile covers more than 600,000 distinct CDR3 sequences, with about 18% appearing a single time and approximately 10% taken by the ten largest. The source material was PBMCs from blood, sampled roughly 5 days after vaccination. Receptors were obtained from a man aged 50 or older who received an inactivated influenza vaccine.

The table lists this clonotype with many counts. This chain joins TRBV5-1 and TRBJ2-1; TRBD2 aligns across 14 bases. Germline lookup yields CDR1 SGHRS and CDR2 YFSETQ. V lost 4 bases to trimming and J lost 6 bases; unmatched junction nucleotides: 15. This CDR3 comprises 19 residues. The CDR3 bases are TGCGCCAGCAGCCCGATATACTCAGGGACTAGCGGGAGTGGCAATGAGCAGTTCTTC. Its translation is CASSPIYSGTSGSGNEQFF.

This clonotype appeared a single time. At one end, the junction sequence differs from germline, possibly due to a read error. This sequence joins TRBV5-6 and TRBJ2-1, with a tentative D call TRBD2 (6 bases). The CDR3 runs to 14 residues. The germline V gene encodes CDR1 SGHDT and CDR2 YYEEEE. For the CDR3, the DNA is TGTGCCAGCAGCCTCCGGGACTCCCACAATGAGCAGTTCTTC. As protein: CASSLRDSHNEQFF. Based on the CDR3 plus reference TRBV5-6 and TRBJ2-1, the full variable domain is DAGVTQSPTHLIKTRGQQVTLRCSPKSGHDTVSWYQQALGQGPQFIFQYYEEEERQRGNFPDRFSGHQFPNYSSELNVNALLLGDSALYLCASSLRDSHNEQFFGPGTRLTVL.

This clonotype was observed a handful of times. CDR3 in amino acids: CASSLGRSNQETQYF. As DNA, the CDR3 is TGTGCCAGCAGCTTGGGACGGAGTAACCAAGAGACCCAGTACTTC. The chain has TRBV7-9 and TRBJ2-5, with D tentatively TRBD1 or TRBD2 (5 bases each). Trimming removed 3 bases from V and 0 bases from J, with 11 bases in between. Germline V gene sequence: CDR1 SEHNR, CDR2 FQNEAQ (reference sequence). CDR3 size: 15 residues.

In its sample, this clonotype was seen a few times. The J gene is TRBJ2-3, the V gene TRBV24-1; a weak D match, TRBD1 (6 bases). Germline CDR1 reads KGHDR; CDR2 reads SFDVKD. The CDR3 extends over 14 amino acids. The germline V and J ends were trimmed by 4 bases and 6 bases, with 13 bases remaining between them. The CDR3 coding sequence is TGTGCCACCAGTGACCATGACAGGCCCGATACGCAGTATTTT. Translated: CATSDHDRPDTQYF.

A few counts support this clonotype. J is TRBJ2-1 and V is TRBV20-1; D gene unclear. V gave up 1 base and J gave up 6 bases, with 7 bases separating them. CDR3 length equals 12 residues. Germline V lookup: CDR1 DFQATT, CDR2 SNEGSKA (reference sequence). CDR3 DNA sequence: TGCAGTGCTAGAGCCAGGTTCAATGAGCAGTTCTTC. This gives the protein CSARARFNEQFF.

This clonotype was picked up many times. The chain links TRBV20-1 to TRBJ2-7; 9 bases are shared with TRBD1. Germline values: CDR1 DFQATT, CDR2 SNEGSKA (reference sequence). The length of the CDR3 is 14 residues. J lost 3 bases, V lost 4 bases, and 7 bases had no gene match. The CDR3 coding sequence is TGCAGTGCTATCGAGGACAGGGGAGGCTACGAGCAGTACTTC. This translates into CSAIEDRGGYEQYF.

The chain carries TRBV10-1 and TRBJ2-1; TRBD1 matches at 8 bases. With V trimmed by 0 bases and J by 9 bases, 13 bases remained unmatched. Germline V gene sequence: CDR1 WNHNN, CDR2 SYGVQD (reference sequence). The CDR3 runs to 17 residues. The CDR3 protein is CASSESTGRGRIIEQFF. The CDR3 bases are TGCGCCAGCAGTGAGTCGACGGGCAGGGGGCGGATTATTGAGCAGTTCTTC.

This clonotype was observed a handful of times. V and J are TRBV20-1 and TRBJ2-7; D ambiguous. The CDR3 is 12 residues long. The germline V gene encodes CDR1 DFQATT and CDR2 SNEGSKA (reference sequence). Trimming removed 4 bases at V and 7 bases at J, with 14 bases between. CDR3 region: CSAIGPSKEQYF. DNA for the CDR3: TGCAGTGCTATTGGGCCTTCCAAAGAGCAGTACTTC.

The chain employs TRBV7-2 and TRBJ1-6; TRBD1 aligns across 7 bases. The CDR3 is made up of 17 amino acids. V lost 1 base, J lost 0 bases, and 3 bases stayed unmatched. Germline assignment: CDR1 SGHTA and CDR2 FQGNSA. The CDR3 DNA sequence: TGTGCCAGCAGCTTAGGAAGGGGGCTCTCCTATAATTCACCCCTCCACTTT. Its translation: CASSLGRGLSYNSPLHF.

The rearrangement uses TRBV28 and TRBJ2-4; 10 positions agree with TRBD1. Germline V gene data show CDR1 as MDHEN and CDR2 as SYDVKM. V lost 4 bases to trimming and J lost 0 bases; unmatched junction nucleotides: 12. CDR3 length: 19 residues. In DNA form, the CDR3 reads TGTGCCAGCAGTTCTCCGGTTTGGACAGGGGGGCTAGCCAAAAACATTCAGTACTTC. Translated, it gives CASSSPVWTGGLAKNIQYF.